There are a few counts of the clone carrying this T cell receptor beta chain. A much more abundant neighbour one base away suggests this may be a read error. The data originate from a study of CD8 T cells in Susac syndrome. When the RNA was reverse transcribed, random hexamers were used with an input of roughly 0.5 to 1 ug. By means of immunoSEQ multiplex PCR, TCR beta CDR3 spanning 54 Vbeta and 13 Jbeta underwent amplification. TCRdb reprocessed the immunoSEQ multiplex PCR reads with MiXCR, giving one entry per CDR3 protein. The sample has about 130,000 distinct CDR3 sequences, approximately 79% seen once; the top ten hold 0.51%. Germline lookup yields CDR1 SGHNT and CDR2 YYREEE (reference sequence). The CDR3 covers 15 residues. Trimming took 3 bases from V and 3 from J; bases not matched to a gene: 5.

The sequenced material came from CD8+ T cells from PBMCs. This clonotype originated in a human donor with multiple sclerosis. The chain carries TRBV5-4 and TRBJ2-7; 11 nucleotides match TRBD1. CDR3 in DNA: TGTGCCAGCAGCTGGGGGGGGACAGGGGGCTACGAGCAGTACTTC. Translation gives CASSWGGTGGYEQYF.